The 8 T cell receptor beta chains listed next were all sequenced from one sample in a study of graft-versus-host responses after intestinal transplantation. Sequenced by immunoSEQ multiplex PCR; TCRdb stores in-frame clones only, minus some. The table lists just under 65,000 clones, 85% to 95% of them singletons. These receptors have no identified antigens. Sequencing used unstimulated CD8+ T cells sorted from spleen or lymph node cells, obtained before transplant. The origin of the receptors is a human donor who was the organ donor for an intestinal transplant.

This rearrangement joins TRBV7-9 to TRBJ1-1; TRBD1 agrees at 9 bases. The trim removed 3 bases at V and 0 bases at J, leaving 8 bases unmatched. The CDR3 is made up of 17 amino acids. The germline V gene encodes CDR1 SEHNR and CDR2 FQNEAQ (reference sequence). The CDR3 protein is CASSFTGGLTMNTEAFF. The CDR3 DNA reads as TGTGCCAGCAGCTTTACAGGGGGCCTAACCATGAACACTGAAGCTTTCTTT.

V gene TRBV9 combines with J gene TRBJ1-2; 11 bases fit TRBD1. The CDR3 runs to 16 residues. Germline values: CDR1 SGDLS, CDR2 YYNGEE. V lost 5 bases and J lost 5; bases outside the gene matches: 11. CDR3 coding DNA: TGTGCCAGCAGTACCTCTACGGGACAGGGGGTTTATGGCTACACCTTC. Translated: CASSTSTGQGVYGYTF.

The chain combines TRBV2 with TRBJ2-7; perhaps TRBD2 as D (6 bases). The germline V gene has CDR1 SNHLY and CDR2 FYNNEI. The CDR3 totals 13 residues. V was trimmed by 5 bases and J by 4 bases, leaving 12 bases between them. Written as DNA, the CDR3 is TGTGCCAGCAGTCGCGCCCGGGAGTACGAGCAGTACTTC. Translation gives CASSRAREYEQYF.

The J gene is TRBJ2-7, the V gene TRBV27, with D perhaps TRBD1 (5 bases). Trimming took 4 bases from V and 3 from J, leaving 22 bases between them. Germline V gene lookup returns CDR1 MNHEY and CDR2 SMNVEV (reference sequence). The CDR3 is 17 residues long. CDR3 bases: TGTGCCAGCAGTTACGCCTTCGAACAGGCCGTACACTACGAGCAGTACTTC. Residues: CASSYAFEQAVHYEQYF.

The chain has TRBV7-9 and TRBJ2-7, with a tentative D call TRBD2 (5 bases). The CDR3 has 10 residues. V lost 5 bases to trimming and J lost 7 bases, with 6 bases between them. Germline lookup yields CDR1 SEHNR and CDR2 FQNEAQ (reference sequence). CDR3: CASSGGEQYF. CDR3 DNA sequence: TGTGCCAGCAGCGGCGGGGAGCAGTACTTC.

In its sample, this clone was seen once. V usage is TRBV14 and J usage is TRBJ2-1; the D is unclear. V was cut by 1 base and J by 7 bases, with 5 bases left in between. CDR1 and CDR2 from the germline V gene are SGHDN and FVKESK. The CDR3 is 12 residues long. This CDR3 reads CASSQVMNEQFF. The DNA for the CDR3 is TGTGCCAGCAGCCAAGTAATGAATGAGCAGTTCTTC. Supplemented by reference TRBV14 and TRBJ2-1, the full variable domain reads EAGVTQFPSHSVIEKGQTVTLRCDPISGHDNLYWYRRVMGKEIKFLLHFVKESKQDESGMPNNRFLAERTGGTYSTLKVQPAELEDSGVYFCASSQVMNEQFFGPGTRLTVL.

This clone was seen only once. The chain has TRBV4-1 and TRBJ2-1, with 9 bases fitting TRBD1. Germline assignment: CDR1 MGHRA and CDR2 YSYEKL. This CDR3 has 15 residues. J was trimmed by 11 bases and V by 4 bases; bases with no gene match: 12. CDR3 region: CASSPRDRVYVKQFF. In nucleotides, the CDR3 is TGCGCCAGCAGCCCCCGGGACAGGGTGTATGTTAAGCAGTTCTTC.

The genes are TRBV9 and TRBJ2-3; 7 bases line up with TRBD2. The CDR3 spans 13 residues. After removal of 4 bases from V and 5 bases from J, the junction contained 4 bases not matched to a gene. The V gene's germline CDR1 is SGDLS and CDR2 YYNGEE. The CDR3 sequence: CASSPTGGDTQYF. CDR3 DNA sequence: TGTGCCAGCAGCCCGACGGGGGGAGATACGCAGTATTTT. The full variable domain, with the rest looked up from reference TRBV9 and TRBJ2-3, is DSGVTQTPKHLITATGQRVTLRCSPRSGDLSVYWYQQSLDQGLQFLIQYYNGEERAKGNILERFSAQQFPDLHSELNLSSLELGDSALYFCASSPTGGDTQYFGPGTRLTVL.